This is a list of T cell receptor beta chains from one sample in a study of shared clonotypes between healthy human individuals. Assay used: immunoSEQ multiplex PCR; TCRdb lists only in-frame clones, some missing. The repertoire includes around 500,000 clones, roughly 80% of them detected once, and approximately 12% sits in the top ten. Specimen: PBMCs. The receptors stem from a middle-aged woman in good health. Some clones in this sample may be carry-over from other donors' samples. The CDR3 runs from the conserved cysteine through the conserved F or W. A D gene is named only where the DNA matches it firmly. Clone size, where shown, is once, few, many, or a class for clones that have expanded.

clone size: -; V gene: TRBV6-5; J gene: TRBJ2-5; D gene: TRBD2; CDR3 protein: CASSYIAGGPGETQYF; CDR3 DNA: TGTGCCAGCAGTTACATAGCGGGAGGGCCCGGAGAGACCCAGTACTTC
clone size: -; V gene: TRBV4-2; J gene: TRBJ2-7; D gene: TRBD1; CDR3 protein: CASSHLGTGGALIYEQYF; CDR3 DNA: TGTGCCAGCAGCCACCTCGGGACAGGGGGCGCCCTTATCTACGAGCAGTACTTC
clone size: -; V gene: TRBV6-5; J gene: TRBJ1-1; D gene: -; CDR3 protein: CASSYSRGNTEAFF; CDR3 DNA: TGTGCCAGCAGTTACTCGCGAGGGAACACTGAAGCTTTCTTT
clone size: -; V gene: TRBV2; J gene: TRBJ2-4; D gene: TRBD1; CDR3 protein: CASRTQGASKNIQYF; CDR3 DNA: TGTGCCAGCAGGACTCAGGGGGCATCCAAAAACATTCAGTACTTC
clone size: -; V gene: TRBV29-1; J gene: TRBJ2-7; D gene: TRBD2; CDR3 protein: CSGRGLAGEQYF; CDR3 DNA: TGCAGCGGGAGGGGACTAGCGGGGGAGCAGTACTTC
clone size: few; V gene: TRBV2; J gene: TRBJ1-2; D gene: TRBD1; CDR3 protein: CASTGTGYYGYTF; CDR3 DNA: TGTGCCAGCACCGGGACAGGGTACTATGGCTACACCTTC
clone size: -; V gene: TRBV14; J gene: TRBJ2-5; D gene: TRBD2; CDR3 protein: CASSPGTSGSRQETQYF; CDR3 DNA: TGTGCCAGCAGCCCCGGGACTAGCGGGAGCAGGCAAGAGACCCAGTACTTC
clone size: many; V gene: TRBV4-1; J gene: TRBJ2-3; D gene: TRBD2; CDR3 protein: CASSQDSSGRSTDTQYF; CDR3 DNA: TGCGCCAGCAGCCAAGACTCTAGCGGGAGAAGCACAGATACGCAGTATTTT
clone size: -; V gene: TRBV7-7; J gene: TRBJ2-3; D gene: TRBD2; CDR3 protein: CASSPGLANTDTQYF; CDR3 DNA: TGTGCCAGCAGCCCGGGACTAGCGAACACAGATACGCAGTATTTT
clone size: few; V gene: TRBV6-5; J gene: TRBJ2-7; D gene: -; CDR3 protein: CASSYSDTAYEQYF; CDR3 DNA: TGTGCCAGCAGTTACTCTGATACAGCCTACGAGCAGTACTTC
clone size: -; V gene: TRBV30; J gene: TRBJ2-1; D gene: -; CDR3 protein: CAWSAQGYNEQFF; CDR3 DNA: TGTGCCTGGAGCGCCCAGGGGTACAATGAGCAGTTCTTC
clone size: -; V gene: TRBV5-6; J gene: TRBJ2-1; D gene: TRBD1; CDR3 protein: CASSWDRGSYNEQFF; CDR3 DNA: TGTGCCAGCAGCTGGGACAGGGGATCCTACAATGAGCAGTTCTTC
clone size: -; V gene: TRBV29-1; J gene: TRBJ2-1; D gene: TRBD2; CDR3 protein: CSVEDHSGAGAYRTEQFF; CDR3 DNA: TGCAGCGTTGAAGATCATTCCGGAGCGGGAGCCTATCGGACTGAGCAGTTCTTC
clone size: -; V gene: TRBV7-3; J gene: TRBJ2-2; D gene: TRBD2; CDR3 protein: CASSLGLASTGELFF; CDR3 DNA: TGTGCCAGCAGCCTGGGACTAGCAAGTACCGGGGAGCTGTTTTTT
clone size: -; V gene: TRBV27; J gene: TRBJ2-1; D gene: -; CDR3 protein: CASSYYATRGNEQFF; CDR3 DNA: TGTGCCAGCAGTTACTACGCCACTAGGGGGAATGAGCAGTTCTTC
clone size: -; V gene: TRBV18; J gene: TRBJ1-1; D gene: TRBD1; CDR3 protein: CASSPGTGNTEAFF; CDR3 DNA: TGTGCCAGCTCACCTGGGACAGGGAACACTGAAGCTTTCTTT
clone size: -; V gene: TRBV6-5; J gene: TRBJ2-7; D gene: TRBD2; CDR3 protein: CASSYYGLAGGEQYF; CDR3 DNA: TGTGCCAGCAGTTACTACGGACTAGCGGGGGGGGAGCAGTACTTC
clone size: -; V gene: TRBV7-8; J gene: TRBJ2-1; D gene: TRBD2; CDR3 protein: CASSHSRGWSGKYNEQFF; CDR3 DNA: TGTGCCAGCAGCCACAGTCGGGGGTGGAGCGGGAAATACAATGAGCAGTTCTTC
clone size: -; V gene: TRBV10-3; J gene: TRBJ2-4; D gene: -; CDR3 protein: CAISEENAKNIQYF; CDR3 DNA: TGTGCCATCAGTGAGGAAAACGCCAAAAACATTCAGTACTTC
clone size: once; V gene: TRBV29-1; J gene: TRBJ2-2; D gene: TRBD2; CDR3 protein: CSVGNPSGSIRELFF; CDR3 DNA: TGCAGCGTAGGGAATCCGAGCGGGAGTATTCGGGAGCTGTTTTTT
clone size: -; V gene: TRBV28; J gene: TRBJ2-7; D gene: -; CDR3 protein: CASSLHRVLSYEQYF; CDR3 DNA: TGTGCCAGCAGTTTACACAGGGTCCTATCCTACGAGCAGTACTTC
clone size: few; V gene: TRBV6-4; J gene: TRBJ2-1; D gene: TRBD2; CDR3 protein: CASSDSSGSNNEQFF; CDR3 DNA: TGTGCCAGCAGTGACTCAAGCGGGAGTAACAATGAGCAGTTCTTC
clone size: -; V gene: TRBV19; J gene: TRBJ2-1; D gene: -; CDR3 protein: CASSTTRYEQFF; CDR3 DNA: TGTGCCAGTAGTACCACCCGGTATGAGCAGTTCTTC
clone size: few; V gene: TRBV5-5; J gene: TRBJ1-2; D gene: TRBD1; CDR3 protein: CASSRDSLGYTF; CDR3 DNA: TGTGCCAGTTCGCGGGACAGCTTAGGCTACACCTTC
clone size: few; V gene: TRBV7-2; J gene: TRBJ2-7; D gene: -; CDR3 protein: CASSLAGRTSAFRNEQYF; CDR3 DNA: TGTGCCAGCAGCTTAGCGGGCAGGACCAGTGCATTCAGGAACGAGCAGTACTTC
clone size: -; V gene: TRBV5-1; J gene: TRBJ2-3; D gene: -; CDR3 protein: CASSSLPQQSSTDTQYF; CDR3 DNA: TGCGCCAGCAGCTCTCTCCCCCAGCAGTCTAGCACAGATACGCAGTATTTT
clone size: -; V gene: TRBV27; J gene: TRBJ1-5; D gene: -; CDR3 protein: CASSLSEGEPQHF; CDR3 DNA: TGTGCCAGCAGTTTATCGGAGGGCGAGCCCCAGCATTTT
clone size: -; V gene: TRBV28; J gene: TRBJ1-4; D gene: -; CDR3 protein: CASSWQTATNEKLFF; CDR3 DNA: TGTGCCAGCAGCTGGCAGACTGCAACTAATGAAAAACTGTTTTTT
clone size: -; V gene: TRBV18; J gene: TRBJ2-3; D gene: TRBD2; CDR3 protein: CASSPGALAGEGTDTQYF; CDR3 DNA: TGTGCCAGCTCACCGGGGGCCCTAGCGGGAGAGGGCACAGATACGCAGTATTTT
clone size: -; V gene: TRBV19; J gene: TRBJ2-1; D gene: -; CDR3 protein: CASSTPGLYNEQFF; CDR3 DNA: TGTGCCAGTAGTACTCCGGGCCTCTACAATGAGCAGTTCTTC
clone size: -; V gene: TRBV28; J gene: TRBJ2-5; D gene: -; CDR3 protein: CASSFARRTQYF; CDR3 DNA: TGTGCCAGCAGTTTCGCTCGGCGGACCCAGTACTTC
clone size: -; V gene: TRBV2; J gene: TRBJ1-1; D gene: -; CDR3 protein: CASSAARGMRAEAFF; CDR3 DNA: TGTGCCAGCAGCGCCGCGAGGGGAATGAGGGCTGAAGCTTTCTTT
clone size: -; V gene: TRBV2; J gene: TRBJ2-5; D gene: -; CDR3 protein: CASSEAEASLGETQYF; CDR3 DNA: TGTGCCAGCAGTGAAGCGGAGGCGAGCTTAGGAGAGACCCAGTACTTC
clone size: -; V gene: TRBV6-1; J gene: TRBJ1-5; D gene: -; CDR3 protein: CASSNNPYSNQPQHF; CDR3 DNA: TGTGCCAGCAGTAACAACCCTTATAGCAATCAGCCCCAGCATTTT
clone size: -; V gene: TRBV29-1; J gene: TRBJ2-3; D gene: TRBD2; CDR3 protein: CSAAPRGGGLAGTDTQYF; CDR3 DNA: TGCAGCGCCGCTCCCAGGGGCGGAGGACTAGCGGGCACAGATACGCAGTATTTT
clone size: -; V gene: TRBV15; J gene: TRBJ1-5; D gene: -; CDR3 protein: CATSRDRDHNQPQHF; CDR3 DNA: TGTGCCACCAGCAGAGACCGGGACCACAATCAGCCCCAGCATTTT
clone size: -; V gene: TRBV28; J gene: TRBJ1-5; D gene: TRBD1; CDR3 protein: CASSSNRGGQPQHF; CDR3 DNA: TGTGCCAGCAGCTCTAACAGGGGGGGTCAGCCCCAGCATTTT
clone size: -; V gene: TRBV7-8; J gene: TRBJ2-5; D gene: TRBD1; CDR3 protein: CASGRDREETQYF; CDR3 DNA: TGTGCCAGCGGTCGGGACAGGGAAGAGACCCAGTACTTC
clone size: many; V gene: TRBV28; J gene: TRBJ1-2; D gene: TRBD1; CDR3 protein: CASSLQGPNYGYTF; CDR3 DNA: TGTGCCAGCAGTCTACAGGGGCCCAACTATGGCTACACCTTC
clone size: -; V gene: TRBV11-2; J gene: TRBJ2-7; D gene: TRBD1; CDR3 protein: CASSLASGQFYEQYF; CDR3 DNA: TGTGCCAGCAGTCTTGCCTCGGGACAGTTCTACGAGCAGTACTTC
clone size: -; V gene: TRBV28; J gene: TRBJ2-5; D gene: -; CDR3 protein: CASTEGGGEVETQYF; CDR3 DNA: TGTGCCAGCACCGAAGGGGGGGGTGAGGTCGAGACCCAGTACTTC
clone size: -; V gene: TRBV4-3; J gene: TRBJ2-1; D gene: TRBD2; CDR3 protein: CASSQDGTSGRVHNEQFF; CDR3 DNA: TGCGCCAGCAGCCAAGATGGGACTAGCGGGAGGGTCCACAATGAGCAGTTCTTC
clone size: -; V gene: TRBV9; J gene: TRBJ2-1; D gene: TRBD2; CDR3 protein: CASSAPGTRSYNEQFF; CDR3 DNA: TGTGCCAGCAGCGCTCCCGGGACTAGGTCCTACAATGAGCAGTTCTTC
clone size: -; V gene: TRBV10-1; J gene: TRBJ2-7; D gene: TRBD2; CDR3 protein: CASSESGSGRPYEQYF; CDR3 DNA: TGCGCCAGCAGTGAGTCGGGTAGCGGGAGGCCCTACGAGCAGTACTTC
clone size: -; V gene: TRBV14; J gene: TRBJ2-4; D gene: TRBD1; CDR3 protein: CASSSRGRENIQYF; CDR3 DNA: TGTGCCAGCAGCTCCAGGGGGAGAGAAAACATTCAGTACTTC
clone size: -; V gene: TRBV7-2; J gene: TRBJ1-2; D gene: -; CDR3 protein: CASSSGTHYGYTF; CDR3 DNA: TGTGCCAGCAGCTCCGGGACACACTATGGCTACACCTTC